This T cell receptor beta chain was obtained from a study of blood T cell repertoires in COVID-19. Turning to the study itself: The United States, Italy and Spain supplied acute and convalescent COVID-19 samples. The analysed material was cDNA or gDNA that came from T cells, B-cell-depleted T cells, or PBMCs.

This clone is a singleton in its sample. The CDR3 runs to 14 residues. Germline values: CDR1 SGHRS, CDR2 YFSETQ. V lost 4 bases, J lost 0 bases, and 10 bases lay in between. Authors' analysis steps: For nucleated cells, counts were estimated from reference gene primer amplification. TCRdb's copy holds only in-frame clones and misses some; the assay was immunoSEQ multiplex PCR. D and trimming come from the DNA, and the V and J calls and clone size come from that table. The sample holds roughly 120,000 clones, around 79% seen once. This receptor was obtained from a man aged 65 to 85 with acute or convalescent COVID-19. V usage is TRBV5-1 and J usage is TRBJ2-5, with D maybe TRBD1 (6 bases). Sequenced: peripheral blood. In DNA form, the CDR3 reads TGCGCCAGCAGCCCGGACAGCCACCAAGAGACCCAGTACTTC. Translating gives CASSPDSHQETQYF.